Below, one TCR beta chain is given with its context. The CDR3 runs to 14 residues. Germline V CDR1 and CDR2: SGHRS, YFSETQ. Trimming shortened V by 2 bases and J by 8 bases, and 16 bases separated the two germline ends. Each CDR3 protein is one row after TCRdb ran MiXCR on the 5' RACE reads. The data show 500,000 to 600,000 distinct CDR3 sequences, more than 15% seen once. The data are from a study of T-cell memory formation after mild COVID-19. J is TRBJ1-2 and V is TRBV5-1; D is undetermined. This receptor was obtained from an adult woman who had mild COVID-19 (a few samples of this study predate the infection). Cell type and time point are not known. The sequencing input was PBMCs or a T cell subset sorted from them (not recorded which). This CDR3 reads CASSFRYGERGYTF. The CDR3 coding sequence is TGCGCCAGCAGCTTCAGGTACGGGGAGCGCGGCTACACCTTC.